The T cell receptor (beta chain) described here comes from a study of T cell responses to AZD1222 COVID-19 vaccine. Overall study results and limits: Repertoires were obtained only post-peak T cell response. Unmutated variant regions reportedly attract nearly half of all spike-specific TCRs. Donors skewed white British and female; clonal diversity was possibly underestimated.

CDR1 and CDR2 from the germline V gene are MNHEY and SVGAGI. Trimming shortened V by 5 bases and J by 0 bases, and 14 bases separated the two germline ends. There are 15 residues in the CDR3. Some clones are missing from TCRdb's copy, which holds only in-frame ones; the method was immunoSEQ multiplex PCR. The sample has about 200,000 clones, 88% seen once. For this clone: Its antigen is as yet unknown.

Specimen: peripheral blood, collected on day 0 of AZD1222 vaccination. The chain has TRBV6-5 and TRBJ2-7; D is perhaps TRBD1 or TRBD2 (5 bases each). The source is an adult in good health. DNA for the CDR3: TGTGCCAGCAGTCTCCCAGTGGGGGACTCCTACGAGCAGTACTTC. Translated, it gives CASSLPVGDSYEQYF.